The clone carrying this T cell receptor beta chain was detected once. Antigen unknown. PCR primers comprised 60 Vbeta and 13 Jbeta primers. Measured with immunoSEQ multiplex PCR; TCRdb has only the in-frame clones, and not every one. The sample lists about 43,000 clones; about 60% were seen once. This record belongs to a study of cytomegalovirus exposure and HLA in healthy donors. General observations from the study: Earlier results showed most TCR beta V segments being productive about 87% or about 30% of the time. Later work found that TCR association rates differed between HLA loci; DRB1 had the most and HLA-C the fewest. Despite most TCR sequences being rare, some public TCRs occurred in many donors.

The TCR originated in a man aged 60 to 75 in good health and CMV-seropositive. Sequenced material: PBMCs.

The chain's CDR3 is CASSNRGAGANVLTF. The CDR3 DNA follows: TGTGCCAGCAGCAACAGGGGAGCTGGGGCCAACGTCCTGACTTTC. This chain joins TRBV7-3 and TRBJ2-6; 7 positions match TRBD1. Germline V gene lookup returns CDR1 SGHTA and CDR2 FQGTGA. After removal of 5 bases from V and 2 bases from J, the junction contained 3 bases not matched to a gene. The CDR3 totals 15 residues.